The clone carrying this TCR beta chain was recorded at least ten times. Antigen unknown. This record comes from a study of T cell repertoires in cytomegalovirus infection. Findings of the study overall: Dominating the ex vivo response were HLA-C-restricted CMV-specific TCR beta clonotypes.

TCRdb ran MiXCR on the reads and lists one entry per CDR3 protein. The table records around 490,000 distinct CDR3 sequences, about 26% of them present only once. V lost 8 bases and J lost 10; bases outside the gene matches: 15. This CDR3 contains 15 residues. V is TRBV12-3 or TRBV12-4 and J is TRBJ1-1; TRBD1 agrees at 11 bases. The TCR originated in a human donor in good health (CMV status not recorded). Some clones in this sample may be carry-over from other donors' samples. Sequenced input: PBMCs. CDR3 coding DNA: TGTGCCAGCGGCCCTCGGGACAGGGGGAACTCAGGAGCTTTCTTT. Translation: CASGPRDRGNSGAFF.